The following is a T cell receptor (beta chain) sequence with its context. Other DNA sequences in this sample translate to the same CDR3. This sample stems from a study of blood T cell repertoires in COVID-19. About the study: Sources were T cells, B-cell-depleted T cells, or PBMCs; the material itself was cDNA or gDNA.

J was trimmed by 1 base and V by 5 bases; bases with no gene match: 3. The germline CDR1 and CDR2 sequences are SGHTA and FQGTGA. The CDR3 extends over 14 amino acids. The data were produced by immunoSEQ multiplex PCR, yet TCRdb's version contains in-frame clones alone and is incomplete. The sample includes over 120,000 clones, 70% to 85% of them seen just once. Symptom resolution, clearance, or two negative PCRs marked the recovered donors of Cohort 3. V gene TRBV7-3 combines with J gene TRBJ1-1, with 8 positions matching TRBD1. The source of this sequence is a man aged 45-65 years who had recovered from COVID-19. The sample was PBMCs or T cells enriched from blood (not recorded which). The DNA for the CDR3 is TGTGCCAGCAGCACCGGACAGGGGAACACTGAAGCTTTCTTT. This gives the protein CASSTGQGNTEAFF.